These T cell receptor beta chains were read from a single sample in a study of OX40 agonist ivuxolimab in advanced cancers. This table comes from immunoSEQ multiplex PCR, and its TCRdb copy is limited to in-frame clones, with some not included. The sample lists under 90,000 clones, approximately 83% occurring once. The specimen was CD4+ or CD8+ T cells sorted from blood, collected in a trial of the OX40 agonist ivuxolimab. The receptors come from an adult with an advanced solid tumor such as melanoma, head and neck, liver or kidney cancer. Each CDR3 is given with its conserved first and last residue. Each record gives: V gene, D gene, J gene, clone size, CDR3 protein, CDR3 DNA. The D gene is left open where the match is weak. For some rows the clone size is stated as once, few or many, or as a class when expanded; others skip it.

>TRBV5-1|TRBD2|TRBJ2-3|-
CASSLRLADTDTQYF
TGCGCCAGCAGCCTACGACTAGCGGACACAGATACGCAGTATTTT
>TRBV28|-|TRBJ1-2|-
CASTREEYGYTF
TGTGCCAGCACACGGGAGGAGTATGGCTACACCTTC
>TRBV12-5|-|TRBJ1-6|-
CASDFETSNNSPLHF
TGTGCTAGTGATTTCGAGACGTCGAATAATTCACCCCTCCACTTT
>TRBV6-5|TRBD2|TRBJ2-7|once
CASRRTSGASYEQYF
TGTGCCAGCAGGCGGACTAGCGGGGCTTCCTACGAGCAGTACTTC
>TRBV11-2|-|TRBJ2-3|-
CASSLAGASADTQYF
TGTGCCAGCAGCTTAGCGGGGGCCAGCGCAGATACGCAGTATTTT
>TRBV27|-|TRBJ2-7|-
CASSFQAISSYEQYF
TGTGCCAGCAGTTTCCAGGCGATTAGCTCCTACGAGCAGTACTTC
>TRBV7-9|-|TRBJ2-4|once
CASIGSQGNIQYF
TGTGCCAGCATAGGGTCGCAAGGAAACATTCAGTACTTC
>TRBV29-1|-|TRBJ2-2|-
CSVKGGRASTGELFF
TGCAGCGTTAAAGGGGGGAGGGCGTCAACCGGGGAGCTGTTTTTT
>TRBV28|-|TRBJ1-3|-
CASSPAVSRWGNTIYF
TGTGCCAGCAGCCCCGCGGTTAGTCGTTGGGGAAACACCATATATTTT
>TRBV7-2|-|TRBJ2-1|-
CASSLATTWVGNEQFF
TGTGCCAGCAGCTTAGCCACAACATGGGTGGGAAATGAGCAGTTCTTC
>TRBV28|TRBD2|TRBJ2-5|-
CASSTPGTSGQETQYF
TGTGCCAGCAGTACCCCCGGGACTAGCGGCCAAGAGACCCAGTACTTC
>TRBV5-1|-|TRBJ1-2|-
CASSLAPVGDGYTF
TGCGCCAGCAGCTTGGCCCCAGTAGGGGATGGCTACACCTTC
>TRBV6-5|TRBD1|TRBJ1-2|-
CASTRDRPNYGYTF
TGTGCCAGCACCCGGGACAGACCTAACTATGGCTACACCTTC
>TRBV7-8|TRBD1|TRBJ2-2|-
CASSLPGQGWTGELFF
TGTGCCAGCAGCTTACCGGGACAGGGTTGGACCGGGGAGCTGTTTTTT
>TRBV5-1|-|TRBJ2-5|once
CASSSGTHQETQYF
TGCGCCAGCAGCAGCGGGACACACCAAGAGACCCAGTACTTC
>TRBV7-7|-|TRBJ2-2|many
CASSLAVGYNTGELFF
TGTGCCAGCAGCTTAGCCGTAGGTTACAACACCGGGGAGCTGTTTTTT
>TRBV9|-|TRBJ1-1|-
CASQRGEAFF
TGTGCCAGCCAGAGAGGTGAAGCTTTCTTT
>TRBV11-3|-|TRBJ2-4|-
CASSLDQKRMAKNIQYF
TGTGCCAGCAGCTTAGATCAAAAAAGGATGGCCAAAAACATTCAGTACTTC
>TRBV11-3|-|TRBJ2-1|-
CASSTALASYNEQFF
TGTGCCAGCAGCACCGCACTAGCTTCCTACAATGAGCAGTTCTTC
>TRBV7-2|TRBD2|TRBJ2-2|-
CASSQGTTTGELFF
TGTGCCAGCAGCCAAGGGACTACCACCGGGGAGCTGTTTTTT
>TRBV19|-|TRBJ1-2|once
CASSQGDYGYTF
TGTGCCAGTAGTCAAGGGGACTATGGCTACACCTTC
>TRBV7-9|TRBD2|TRBJ2-2|-
CASSSLAGRTGELFF
TGTGCCAGCAGCAGCCTAGCGGGGAGGACCGGGGAGCTGTTTTTT
>TRBV30|-|TRBJ2-7|-
CAWSADPSGEQYF
TGTGCCTGGAGTGCCGATCCCTCGGGGGAGCAGTACTTC
>TRBV15|TRBD1|TRBJ2-2|-
CATSSGQGASGELFF
TGTGCCACCAGCTCCGGACAGGGGGCGAGCGGGGAGCTGTTTTTT
>TRBV5-4|-|TRBJ2-3|once
CASSLARGGASTDTQYF
TGTGCCAGCAGCTTGGCAAGGGGGGGCGCGAGCACAGATACGCAGTATTTT
>TRBV6-1|-|TRBJ2-1|-
CASSGAPSYNEQFF
TGTGCCAGTTCGGGGGCGCCCTCCTACAATGAGCAGTTCTTC
>TRBV9|-|TRBJ2-3|-
CASSVVLGGTDTQYF
TGTGCCAGCAGCGTAGTTCTGGGGGGCACAGATACGCAGTATTTT
>TRBV28|TRBD2|TRBJ2-7|-
CASSSGLAGVIYEQYF
TGTGCCAGCAGTTCCGGACTAGCGGGGGTTATCTACGAGCAGTACTTC
>TRBV4-1|TRBD1|TRBJ2-5|-
CASSLSGQGAGETQYF
TGCGCCAGCAGCCTTTCAGGACAGGGGGCTGGGGAGACCCAGTACTTC
>TRBV19|TRBD1|TRBJ1-4|-
CASSVDRGNEKLFF
TGTGCCAGTAGTGTCGACAGGGGTAATGAAAAACTGTTTTTT
>TRBV11-1|TRBD2|TRBJ2-1|-
CASSSQTSGSNEQFF
TGTGCCAGCAGCTCCCAGACTAGCGGAAGCAATGAGCAGTTCTTC
>TRBV7-9|-|TRBJ1-2|few
CASTPGGDYGYTF
TGTGCCAGCACCCCGGGGGGTGACTATGGCTACACCTTC
>TRBV7-7|TRBD2|TRBJ2-3|-
CASSLALAGASGTQYF
TGTGCCAGCAGCTTAGCCCTAGCGGGGGCCTCCGGGACGCAGTATTTT
>TRBV6-6|-|TRBJ2-7|-
CASTPGVTPEQYF
TGTGCCAGCACCCCCGGCGTCACCCCCGAGCAGTACTTC
>TRBV11-2|-|TRBJ2-2|-
CASSLFSGATNTGELFF
TGTGCCAGCAGCTTATTTTCAGGGGCGACGAACACCGGGGAGCTGTTTTTT
>TRBV7-2|TRBD1|TRBJ2-1|-
CASSRDRSYNEQFF
TGTGCCAGCAGCCGGGACAGGTCCTACAATGAGCAGTTCTTC
>TRBV5-5|TRBD2|TRBJ2-3|-
CASSLGLAGGTDTQYF
TGTGCCAGCAGCTTGGGACTAGCGGGGGGCACAGATACGCAGTATTTT
>TRBV11-2|-|TRBJ2-2|-
CASSFDHNTGELFF
TGTGCCAGCAGTTTCGACCATAACACCGGGGAGCTGTTTTTT
>TRBV6-6|-|TRBJ2-3|-
CASSSLGDTQYF
TGTGCCAGCAGCTCACTGGGAGATACGCAGTATTTT
>TRBV11-2|-|TRBJ1-1|-
CASSPGGGTEAFF
TGTGCCAGCAGCCCTGGAGGTGGCACTGAAGCTTTCTTT
>TRBV6-1|-|TRBJ2-5|-
CASSEARTRGIQETQYF
TGTGCCAGCAGTGAAGCTCGTACGCGGGGCATCCAAGAGACCCAGTACTTC
>TRBV5-4|TRBD2|TRBJ2-5|once
CASSLGDYSETQYF
TGTGCCAGCAGCTTGGGGGACTACTCGGAGACCCAGTACTTC
>TRBV5-1|TRBD1|TRBJ1-4|-
CASSPRTGGDEKLFF
TGCGCCAGCAGCCCCAGGACAGGGGGGGATGAAAAACTGTTTTTT
>TRBV6-1|TRBD1|TRBJ1-5|-
CASSITGGGNQPQHF
TGTGCCAGCAGTATTACAGGGGGCGGCAATCAGCCCCAGCATTTT
>TRBV6-6|TRBD1|TRBJ1-4|once
CASSYPTGEEKLFF
TGTGCCAGCAGTTACCCGACAGGGGAGGAAAAACTGTTTTTT
>TRBV7-9|-|TRBJ1-1|-
CASSLHTNTEAFF
TGTGCCAGCAGCTTACACACGAACACTGAAGCTTTCTTT
>TRBV12-5|-|TRBJ2-5|-
CASGLSGGETQYF
TGTGCTAGTGGTTTGTCAGGTGGAGAGACCCAGTACTTC
>TRBV19|TRBD1|TRBJ1-1|-
CASSMDRVTEAFF
TGTGCCAGTAGTATGGACAGGGTGACTGAAGCTTTCTTT
>TRBV28|-|TRBJ1-4|-
CASSTLEGGEKLFF
TGTGCCAGCAGTACCCTGGAGGGCGGGGAAAAACTGTTTTTT
>TRBV11-2|-|TRBJ2-1|-
CASSPINRQGGYEQFF
TGTGCCAGCAGCCCCATAAATAGACAGGGAGGGTATGAGCAGTTCTTC
>TRBV18|-|TRBJ1-4|-
CASSPSTNEKLFF
TGTGCCAGCTCACCTTCAACTAATGAAAAACTGTTTTTT
>TRBV19|TRBD1|TRBJ1-5|-
CASSTTTGSSNQPQHF
TGTGCCAGTAGTACCACGACAGGGAGCAGCAATCAGCCCCAGCATTTT
>TRBV28|TRBD2|TRBJ2-1|once
CASKSAAGHNEQFF
TGTGCCAGCAAAAGCGCAGCGGGGCACAATGAGCAGTTCTTC
>TRBV18|-|TRBJ2-1|-
CASSPRELRYNEQFF
TGTGCCAGCTCACCGAGGGAGTTGCGGTACAATGAGCAGTTCTTC
>TRBV7-9|TRBD1|TRBJ2-7|few
CASSQGQGISYEQYF
TGTGCCAGCAGCCAGGGACAGGGGATCTCCTACGAGCAGTACTTC
>TRBV28|TRBD1|TRBJ2-1|-
CASTTAGQGYNEQFF
TGTGCCAGCACCACGGCAGGACAGGGTTACAATGAGCAGTTCTTC
>TRBV7-7|-|TRBJ2-3|-
CASSLEVRTDTQYF
TGTGCCAGCAGCTTAGAAGTCCGCACAGATACGCAGTATTTT